The 26 T cell receptor beta chains listed next were all sequenced from one sample in a study of T-cell memory formation after mild COVID-19. TCRdb reprocessed the 5' RACE reads via MiXCR and lists one record per CDR3 protein. The repertoire has approximately 250,000 distinct CDR3 sequences, roughly 14% of them found once; the top ten carry 2% to 2.5%. What was sequenced was PBMCs or a T cell subset sorted from them (not recorded which). The receptors were gathered from an adult woman who had mild COVID-19 (a few samples of this study predate the infection). Cell type and time point are not known.

The CDR3 bases are TGTGCCACCAGTGATGGTAGCGGGGGCAGCACAGATACGCAGTATTTT. Translation gives CATSDGSGGSTDTQYF. The chain has TRBV24-1 and TRBJ2-3, with 9 bases aligning to TRBD2. CDR1 and CDR2 (germline): KGHDR, SFDVKD. J was trimmed by 0 bases and V by 3 bases; bases with no gene match: 3. CDR3 size: 16 residues.

V is TRBV6-4 and J is TRBJ1-1, with D unclear. The CDR3 is 16 residues long. CDR1 is MRHNA, CDR2 SNTAGT, per germline. V lost 2 bases and J lost 5, with 18 bases in between. The CDR3 nucleotides read TGTGCCAGCAGTGACCTGAGGGTTTTGGGTTTTACTGAAGCTTTCTTT. Protein product: CASSDLRVLGFTEAFF.

This chain joins TRBV2 and TRBJ1-2; 7 bases match TRBD1. The V gene's germline CDR1 is SNHLY and CDR2 FYNNEI. The CDR3 is 14 residues long. Trimming cost V 4 bases and J 0 bases; bases outside gene matches: 2. The CDR3 DNA sequence: TGTGCCAGCAGTGTACAGGGGTCTAACTATGGCTACACCTTC. It translates to CASSVQGSNYGYTF.

J is TRBJ1-2 and V is TRBV5-1; TRBD1 matches 9 bases. CDR1 is SGHRS and CDR2 is YFSETQ in the germline V gene. The CDR3 runs to 18 residues. The V and J ends lost 7 bases and 1 base, in that order; junction bases with no gene match: 17. This CDR3 is CASRADFGTGSFNYGYTF. In DNA form, the CDR3 reads TGCGCCAGCCGAGCCGATTTTGGGACAGGGAGCTTTAACTATGGCTACACCTTC.

This clonotype showed up just a few times. The chain links TRBV5-1 to TRBJ1-1; D possibly corresponds to TRBD1 (5 bases). The CDR3 runs 17 residues. V was trimmed by 3 bases and J by 3 bases, leaving 21 bases between them. CDR1 and CDR2 from the germline V gene are SGHRS and YFSETQ. The CDR3 loop reads CASSSQGVWFSDTEAFF. The CDR3 region has the DNA TGCGCCAGCAGCTCCCAGGGCGTCTGGTTCTCGGACACTGAAGCTTTCTTT.

The CDR3 DNA reads as TGTGCCACCAGCAGAGATCTAGCGGAGTGGGTAGATACGCAGTATTTT. Residues: CATSRDLAEWVDTQYF. The chain uses TRBV15 and TRBJ2-3, with 7 bases identical to TRBD2. CDR1 and CDR2 from the germline V gene are LNHNV and YYDKDF (reference sequence). This CDR3 is 16 amino acids long. Trimming cost V 0 bases and J 5 bases; bases outside gene matches: 8. Filled out from reference TRBV15 and TRBJ2-3, the complete variable domain reads DAMVIQNPRYQVTQFGKPVTLSCSQTLNHNVMYWYQQKSSQAPKLLFHYYDKDFNNEADTPDNFQSRRPNTSFCFLDIRSPGLGDTAMYLCATSRDLAEWVDTQYFGPGTRLTVL.

Ten or more counts support this clonotype. The CDR3 nucleotides are TGTGCCAGTAGTCCCCCGGGATCGACGAGGGACGAGCAGTACTTC. Protein product: CASSPPGSTRDEQYF. The chain uses TRBV19 and TRBJ2-7; a weak D match, TRBD2 (5 bases). Trimming took off 5 bases at V and 5 bases at J, with 19 bases between the two ends. Germline values: CDR1 LNHDA, CDR2 SQIVND (reference sequence). The CDR3 runs 15 residues.

This clonotype has just a few counts. V gene TRBV6-1 combines with J gene TRBJ2-5; D is unresolved. Per the germline V gene, CDR1 is MNHNS and CDR2 is SASEGT. The CDR3 runs to 12 residues. V was shortened by 4 bases and J by 4 bases, with 7 bases between the two germline ends. CDR3 nucleotides: TGTGCCAGCAGTGTTGGAGCAGAGACCCAGTACTTC. This gives the protein CASSVGAETQYF.

The chain carries TRBV3-1 and TRBJ2-1, with D uncertain. This CDR3 comprises 13 residues. Germline V gene sequence: CDR1 LGHDT, CDR2 YNNKEL (reference sequence). V was cut by 1 base and J by 7 bases, with 8 bases left in between. The CDR3 coding sequence is TGTGCCAGCAGCCAAGGCTCGGTGAATGAGCAGTTCTTC. Encoded protein: CASSQGSVNEQFF.

The gene calls are TRBV15 and TRBJ1-5, with D unresolved. Germline V gene sequence: CDR1 LNHNV, CDR2 YYDKDF (reference sequence). V lost 1 base and J lost 7, with 11 bases in between. The CDR3 covers 14 residues. CDR3 sequence: CATSRAALEQPQHF. The CDR3 DNA follows: TGTGCCACCAGCAGAGCCGCCTTAGAGCAGCCCCAGCATTTT.

The table lists this clonotype with a few counts. This sequence joins TRBV12-3 or TRBV12-4 and TRBJ2-7, with TRBD1 matching 8 bases. V lost 3 bases, J lost 12 bases, and 10 bases stayed unmatched. This CDR3 has 13 residues. In DNA form, the CDR3 reads TGTGCCAGCAGTTTTAGCAGGGGGCAAAGTCCGTACTTC. Protein product: CASSFSRGQSPYF.

This sequence joins TRBV24-1 and TRBJ1-2; D gene ambiguous. V was trimmed by 4 bases and J by 2 bases, leaving 7 bases between them. The CDR3 spans 13 residues. Germline loops: CDR1 KGHDR, CDR2 SFDVKD. The CDR3 here is CATSEPENYGYTF. CDR3 in DNA: TGTGCCACCAGTGAGCCAGAGAACTATGGCTACACCTTC.

This clonotype showed up just a few times. The chain carries TRBV7-9 and TRBJ1-1; tentatively, D is TRBD1 (5 bases). V was trimmed by 1 base and J by 0 bases, leaving 30 bases between them. The CDR3 runs 22 residues. Looked up from germline, CDR1 is SEHNR and CDR2 is FQNEAQ (reference sequence). Here the CDR3 reads CASSLDTSGGYWVRGVNTEAFF. The DNA for the CDR3 is TGTGCCAGCAGCTTAGACACAAGCGGTGGTTATTGGGTTAGGGGAGTGAACACTGAAGCTTTCTTT.

This chain connects TRBV7-9 to TRBJ1-1; D gene unclear. This CDR3 has 12 residues. V was pared by 1 base and J by 12 bases, with 12 bases between. Germline V gene sequence: CDR1 SEHNR, CDR2 FQNEAQ (reference sequence). CDR3 sequence: CASSLGSTSPFF. CDR3 nucleotides: TGTGCCAGCAGCTTAGGCAGCACCTCGCCTTTCTTT.

This clonotype appeared a few times. V usage is TRBV5-1 and J usage is TRBJ2-7; D remains unclear. Per germline, CDR1 SGHRS and CDR2 YFSETQ. This CDR3 has 16 residues. With 1 base removed from V and 1 base from J, the gap between germline ends came to 15 bases. CDR3 nucleotides: TGCGCCAGCAGCTTGCCCCGGACCCAGCCTTCCTACGAGCAGTACTTC. This encodes CASSLPRTQPSYEQYF.

This clonotype occurred a few times. J is TRBJ1-4 and V is TRBV7-9; D remains ambiguous. Germline values: CDR1 SEHNR, CDR2 FQNEAQ (reference sequence). The ends were cut back, 1 base at V and 7 bases at J, with 13 bases in the middle. The CDR3 is made up of 15 amino acids. CDR3 coding DNA: TGTGCCAGCAGCTTAGAAGGAAGGCGGGGTGAAAAACTGTTTTTT. Translating it yields CASSLEGRRGEKLFF.

The J gene is TRBJ2-3, the V gene TRBV10-3; D remains unclear. The V gene lost 10 bases and the J gene lost 6 bases, with 23 bases spanning the gap. Germline V gives CDR1 ENHRY, CDR2 SYGVKD. The CDR3 is 15 amino acids. The CDR3 DNA sequence: TGTGCCACGACTCCGGGTGATGGCGCGCGGGATACGCAGTATTTT. Its translation is CATTPGDGARDTQYF.

The J gene is TRBJ1-2, the V gene TRBV6-5; TRBD1 aligns across 12 bases. V dropped 2 bases and J dropped 4; count of bases not matched to a gene: 2. This CDR3 contains 15 residues. The germline V gene has CDR1 MNHEY and CDR2 SVGAGI. CDR3 sequence (DNA): TGTGCCAGCAGTTACGGGACAGGGGGCACCTATGGCTACACCTTC. Translation gives CASSYGTGGTYGYTF.

The CDR3 loop is CASCRGNTGEAFF. The CDR3, as DNA: TGTGCCTCTTGTAGGGGGAACACTGGTGAAGCTTTCTTT. The gene calls are TRBV7-2 and TRBJ1-1; D possibly corresponds to TRBD1 (6 bases). Germline V gene lookup returns CDR1 SGHTA and CDR2 FQGNSA. Trimming pared 11 bases from V and 7 bases from J, leaving 20 bases between. The CDR3 has 13 residues.

The chain is built from TRBV20-1 and TRBJ2-3, with TRBD2 matching 12 bases. Germline CDR1 is DFQATT and CDR2 is SNEGSKA (reference sequence). The CDR3 is 18 residues long. V shed 0 bases, J shed 5 bases, and the junction held 12 bases outside the gene matches. The CDR3 DNA reads as TGCAGTGCTAGAGATCAGGAGGCCCGGACTAGCGGGGTAGATACGCAGTATTTT. Translating gives CSARDQEARTSGVDTQYF.

The gene calls are TRBV18 and TRBJ2-1, with 8 bases fitting TRBD1. The DNA end is a closer match to TRBJ2-7, so the J assignment may be wrong. This CDR3 spans 13 amino acids. Germline CDR1 reads KGHSH; CDR2 reads LQKENI. CDR3 DNA sequence: TGTGCCAGCTCACCGGACAGGGTCAATGAGCAGTACTTC. This encodes CASSPDRVNEQYF.

This clonotype was counted only a few times. The chain employs TRBV12-3 or TRBV12-4 and TRBJ2-1; TRBD2 aligns across 13 bases. CDR3 length: 14 amino acids. V lost 5 bases and J lost 12; bases outside the gene matches: 7. CDR3 residues: CASSRLAGGNRQFF. As DNA, the CDR3 is TGTGCCAGCAGTAGACTAGCGGGAGGAAATAGGCAGTTCTTC.

This clonotype was observed many times. The chain carries TRBV12-3 or TRBV12-4 and TRBJ2-5; no definite D call. V lost 8 bases to trimming and J lost 4 bases, with 14 bases between them. The CDR3 is 13 amino acids. The CDR3 reads CASSLLGVETQYF. For the CDR3, the DNA is TGTGCCAGCTCCCTGTTAGGTGTAGAGACCCAGTACTTC.

The chain carries TRBV2 and TRBJ2-3; 7 bases are a match to TRBD2. The CDR3 spans 15 residues. V dropped 6 bases and J dropped 0; count of bases not matched to a gene: 6. Germline CDR1 is SNHLY and CDR2 is FYNNEI. CDR3 amino acids: CASRSWRGSTDTQYF. In DNA, the CDR3 is TGTGCCAGCAGGTCCTGGCGGGGGAGCACAGATACGCAGTATTTT.

The chain uses TRBV7-6 and TRBJ2-7; D is perhaps TRBD1 (6 bases). Trimming shortened V by 4 bases and J by 3 bases, and 13 bases separated the two germline ends. The CDR3 is 14 amino acids. CDR1 is SGHVS, CDR2 FNYEAQ, per germline. CDR3 in amino acids: CASSSLDRVYEQYF. The CDR3 DNA reads TGTGCCAGCAGCTCCTTGGACAGAGTCTACGAGCAGTACTTC.

This clonotype was counted at least ten times. The chain is built from TRBV29-1 and TRBJ1-2; a possible D gene is TRBD1 (5 bases). The length of the CDR3 is 11 residues. CDR1 is SQVTM, CDR2 ANQGSEA, per germline. The V end was cut by 8 bases, the J end by 2 bases, with 9 bases between. The CDR3 DNA reads as TGCAGCTCCAGGGTAAACTATGGCTACACCTTC. Translating it yields CSSRVNYGYTF.